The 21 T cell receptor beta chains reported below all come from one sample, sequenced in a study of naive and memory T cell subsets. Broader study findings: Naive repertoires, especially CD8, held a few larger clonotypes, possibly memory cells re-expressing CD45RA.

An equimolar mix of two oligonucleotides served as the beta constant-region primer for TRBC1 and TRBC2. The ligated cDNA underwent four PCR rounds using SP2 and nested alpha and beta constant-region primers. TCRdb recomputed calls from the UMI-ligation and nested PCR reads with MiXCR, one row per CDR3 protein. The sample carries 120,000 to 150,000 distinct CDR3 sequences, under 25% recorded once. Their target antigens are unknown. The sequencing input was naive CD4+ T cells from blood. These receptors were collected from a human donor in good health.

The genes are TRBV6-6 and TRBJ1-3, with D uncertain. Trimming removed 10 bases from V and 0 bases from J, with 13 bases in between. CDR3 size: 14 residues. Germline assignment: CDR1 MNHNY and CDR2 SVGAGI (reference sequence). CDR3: CATHSRISGNTIYF. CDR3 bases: TGTGCCACCCACTCGCGTATCTCTGGAAACACCATATATTTT.

CDR3 in DNA: TGCAGCGTTGCCCACCGGGGGGCTGGGGCCAACGTCCTGACTTTC. Translated: CSVAHRGAGANVLTF. The chain employs TRBV29-1 and TRBJ2-6; 7 nucleotides align to TRBD2. In germline, CDR1 is SQVTM, CDR2 ANQGSEA. The CDR3 contains 15 residues. After removal of 4 bases from V and 2 bases from J, the junction contained 5 bases not matched to a gene.

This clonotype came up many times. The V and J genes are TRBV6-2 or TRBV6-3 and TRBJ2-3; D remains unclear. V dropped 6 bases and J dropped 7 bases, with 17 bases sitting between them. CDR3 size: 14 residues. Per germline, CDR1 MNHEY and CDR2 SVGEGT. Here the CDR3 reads CASRPKDRLHTQYF. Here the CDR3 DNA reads TGTGCCAGCAGACCGAAGGACCGGCTTCATACGCAGTATTTT.

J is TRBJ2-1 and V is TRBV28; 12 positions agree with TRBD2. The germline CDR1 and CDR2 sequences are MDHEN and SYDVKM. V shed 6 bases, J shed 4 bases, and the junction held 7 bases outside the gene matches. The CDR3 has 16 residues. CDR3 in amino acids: CASRGGLAGRYNEQFF. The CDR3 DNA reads TGTGCCAGCAGGGGCGGACTAGCGGGACGATACAATGAGCAGTTCTTC. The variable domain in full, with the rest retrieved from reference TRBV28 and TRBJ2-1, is DVKVTQSSRYLVKRTGEKVFLECVQDMDHENMFWYRQDPGLGLRLIYFSYDVKMKEKGDIPEGYSVSREKKERFSLILESASTNQTSMYLCASRGGLAGRYNEQFFGPGTRLTVL.

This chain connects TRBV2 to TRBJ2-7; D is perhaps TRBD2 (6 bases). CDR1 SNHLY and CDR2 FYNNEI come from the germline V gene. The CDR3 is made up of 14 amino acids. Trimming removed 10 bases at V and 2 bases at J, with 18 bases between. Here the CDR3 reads CATMRGPPPYEQYF. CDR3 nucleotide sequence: TGTGCCACCATGCGGGGCCCACCACCCTACGAGCAGTACTTC.

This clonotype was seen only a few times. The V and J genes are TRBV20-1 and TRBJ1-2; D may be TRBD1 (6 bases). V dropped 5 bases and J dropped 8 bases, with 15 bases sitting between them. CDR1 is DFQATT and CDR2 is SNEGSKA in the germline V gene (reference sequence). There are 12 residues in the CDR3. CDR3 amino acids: CSAPRTAGGYTF. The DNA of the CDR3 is TGCAGTGCTCCCAGGACAGCTGGGGGCTACACCTTC.

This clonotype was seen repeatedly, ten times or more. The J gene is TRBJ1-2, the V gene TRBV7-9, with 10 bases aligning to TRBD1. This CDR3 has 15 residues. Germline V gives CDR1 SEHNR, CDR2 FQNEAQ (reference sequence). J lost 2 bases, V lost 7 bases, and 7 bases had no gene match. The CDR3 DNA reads TGTGCCAGCACCCCGACAGGGGGCGACAACTATGGCTACACCTTC. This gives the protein CASTPTGGDNYGYTF.

The CDR3, as DNA: TGTGCCAGCAGTTTAGTTCGGACAGGGTATCTTTACGAGCAGTACTTC. Protein: CASSLVRTGYLYEQYF. J is TRBJ2-7 and V is TRBV28, with 8 bases identical to TRBD1. Unmatched junction bases numbered 10, after V lost 2 bases and J lost 4 bases. CDR3 length: 16 amino acids. CDR1 is MDHEN, CDR2 SYDVKM, per germline.

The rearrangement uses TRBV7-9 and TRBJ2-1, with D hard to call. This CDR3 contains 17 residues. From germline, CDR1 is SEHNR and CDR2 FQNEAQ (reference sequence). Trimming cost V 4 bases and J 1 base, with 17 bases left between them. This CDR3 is CASSWPSAVGSYNEQFF. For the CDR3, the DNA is TGTGCCAGCAGCTGGCCATCGGCCGTCGGGTCCTACAATGAGCAGTTCTTC.

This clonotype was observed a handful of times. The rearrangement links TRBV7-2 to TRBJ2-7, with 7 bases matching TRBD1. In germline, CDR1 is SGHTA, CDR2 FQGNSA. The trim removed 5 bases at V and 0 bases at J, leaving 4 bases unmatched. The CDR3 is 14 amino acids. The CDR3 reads CASSLGQVSYEQYF. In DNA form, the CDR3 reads TGTGCCAGCAGCCTCGGACAGGTCTCCTACGAGCAGTACTTC.

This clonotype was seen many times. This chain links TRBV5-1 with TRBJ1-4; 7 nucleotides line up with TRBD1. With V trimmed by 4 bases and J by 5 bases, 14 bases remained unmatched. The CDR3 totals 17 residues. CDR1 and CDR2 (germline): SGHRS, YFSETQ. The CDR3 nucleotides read TGCGCCAGCAGCCCCATTGGACAGGTGACAGTGAATGAAAAACTGTTTTTT. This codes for CASSPIGQVTVNEKLFF.

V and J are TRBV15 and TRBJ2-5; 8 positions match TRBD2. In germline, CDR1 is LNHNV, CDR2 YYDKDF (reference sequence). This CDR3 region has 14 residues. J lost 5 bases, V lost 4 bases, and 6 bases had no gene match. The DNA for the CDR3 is TGTGCCACCAGCATTCCGGGACTAGAGGAGACCCAGTACTTC. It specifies CATSIPGLEETQYF.

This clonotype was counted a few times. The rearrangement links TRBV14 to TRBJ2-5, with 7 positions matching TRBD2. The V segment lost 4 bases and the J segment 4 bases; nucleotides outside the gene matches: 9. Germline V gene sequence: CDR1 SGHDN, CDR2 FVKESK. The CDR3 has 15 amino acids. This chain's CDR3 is CASSPNAGVAETQYF. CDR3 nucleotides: TGTGCCAGCAGCCCAAACGCGGGGGTAGCAGAGACCCAGTACTTC.

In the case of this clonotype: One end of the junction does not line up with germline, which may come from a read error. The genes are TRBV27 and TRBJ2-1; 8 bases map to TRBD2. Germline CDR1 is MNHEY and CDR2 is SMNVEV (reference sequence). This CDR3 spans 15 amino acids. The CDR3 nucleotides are TGTGCCAGCATTTTAGTATCGGGGGGGAGTGGAGAGCAGTTCTTC. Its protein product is CASILVSGGSGEQFF.

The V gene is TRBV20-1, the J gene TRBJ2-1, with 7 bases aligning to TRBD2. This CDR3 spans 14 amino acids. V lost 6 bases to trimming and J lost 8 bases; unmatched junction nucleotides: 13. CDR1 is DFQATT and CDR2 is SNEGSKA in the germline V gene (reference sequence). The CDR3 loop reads CSAQPGLAVDEQFF. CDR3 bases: TGCAGTGCCCAACCTGGGCTAGCGGTCGATGAGCAGTTCTTC.

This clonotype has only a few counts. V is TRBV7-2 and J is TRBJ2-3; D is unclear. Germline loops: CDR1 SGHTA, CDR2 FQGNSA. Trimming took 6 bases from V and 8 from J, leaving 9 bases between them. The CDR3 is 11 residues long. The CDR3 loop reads CASRDERTQYF. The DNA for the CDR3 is TGTGCCAGCAGGGACGAGCGTACGCAGTATTTT.

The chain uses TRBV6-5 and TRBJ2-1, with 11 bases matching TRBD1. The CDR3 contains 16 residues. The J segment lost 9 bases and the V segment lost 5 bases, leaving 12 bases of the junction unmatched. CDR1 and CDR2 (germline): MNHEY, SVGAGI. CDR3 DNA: TGTGCCAGCAGTAAAACCGGGACAGGGGGTTATTTTGAGCAGTTCTTC. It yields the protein CASSKTGTGGYFEQFF.

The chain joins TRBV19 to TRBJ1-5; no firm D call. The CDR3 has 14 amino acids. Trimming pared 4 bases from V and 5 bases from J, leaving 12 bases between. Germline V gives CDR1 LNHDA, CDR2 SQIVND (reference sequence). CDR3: CASSNSGGHQPQHF. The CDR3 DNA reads TGTGCCAGTAGTAACTCGGGTGGGCATCAGCCCCAGCATTTT. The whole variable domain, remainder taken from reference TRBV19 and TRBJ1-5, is DGGITQSPKYLFRKEGQNVTLSCEQNLNHDAMYWYRQDPGQGLRLIYYSQIVNDFQKGDIAEGYSVSREKKESFPLTVTSAQKNPTAFYLCASSNSGGHQPQHFGDGTRLSIL.

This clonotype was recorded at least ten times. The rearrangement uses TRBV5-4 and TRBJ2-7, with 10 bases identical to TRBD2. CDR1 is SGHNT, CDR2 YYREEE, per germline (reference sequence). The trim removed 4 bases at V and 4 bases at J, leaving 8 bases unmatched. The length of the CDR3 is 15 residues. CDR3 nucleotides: TGTGCCAGCAGCCCCCAAGGACTAGCGGAATACGAGCAGTACTTC. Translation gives CASSPQGLAEYEQYF.

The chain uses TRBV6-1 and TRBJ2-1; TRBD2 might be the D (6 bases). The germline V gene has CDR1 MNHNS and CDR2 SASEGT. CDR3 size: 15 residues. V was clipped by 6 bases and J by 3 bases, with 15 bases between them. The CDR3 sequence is CASSVSGEYYNEQFF. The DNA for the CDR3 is TGTGCCAGCAGCGTTAGCGGAGAGTACTACAATGAGCAGTTCTTC.

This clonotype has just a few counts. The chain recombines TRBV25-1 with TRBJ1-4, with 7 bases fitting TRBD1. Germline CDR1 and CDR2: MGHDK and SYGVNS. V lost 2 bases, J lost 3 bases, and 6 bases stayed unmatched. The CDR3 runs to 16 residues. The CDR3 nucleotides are TGTGCCAGCAGTGAACACTCAGGGGGGCCTAATGAAAAACTGTTTTTT. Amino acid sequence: CASSEHSGGPNEKLFF.